This TCR beta chain was documented in a study of cytomegalovirus exposure and HLA in healthy donors. Sequenced by immunoSEQ multiplex PCR; TCRdb stores in-frame clones only, minus some. The sample yields around 250,000 clones, around 90% seen once. Germline V gene sequence: CDR1 MNHEY, CDR2 SMNVEV (reference sequence). There are 15 residues in the CDR3. V lost 2 bases and J 5 bases, leaving 13 bases between the germline ends. This receptor was identified in a young woman in good health and CMV-seronegative. The chain uses TRBV27 and TRBJ1-5; TRBD1 might be the D (5 bases). Specimen: PBMCs. The CDR3 sequence is CASSLRPGWDQPQHF. Here the CDR3 DNA reads TGTGCCAGCAGTTTACGTCCAGGGTGGGATCAGCCCCAGCATTTT.